This T cell receptor beta chain was found in a study of blood T cell repertoires in COVID-19. V shed 8 bases, J shed 4 bases, and the junction held 14 bases outside the gene matches. The V gene's germline CDR1 is MNHEY and CDR2 SMNVEV (reference sequence). The CDR3 is 19 amino acids. Assay: immunoSEQ multiplex PCR; the TCRdb copy retains only in-frame clones and omits some. The repertoire holds 100,000 to 150,000 clones, with about four fifths as singletons. This sequence was found in a man aged 40-49 years with active or convalescent COVID-19. The rearrangement uses TRBV27 and TRBJ2-1, with 16 bases fitting TRBD2. The sequenced sample consisted of peripheral blood. CDR3 nucleotides: TGTGCCAGCCGGCCCTACTTGGGGACTAGCGGGGGGGCGTACAATGAGCAGTTCTTC. It yields the protein CASRPYLGTSGGAYNEQFF.